The rows below give T cell receptor beta chains drawn from one sample of a study of regulatory T cells in long-lasting Graves disease. TCRdb re-analysed the multiplex PCR reads in MiXCR, keeping a single row per CDR3 protein. The table shows 310,000 or so distinct CDR3 sequences, with around 21% occurring only once. Sequencing was performed on peripheral blood mononuclear cells (PBMCs), taken when the disease was refractory, from a patient treated with antithyroid drugs. The receptors shown here come from a female donor with Graves disease. Each CDR3 is given with its conserved first and last residue. The D gene is left open where the match is weak. A row's size may be missing; if present it is once, few, many or a size class.

D: TRBD1; V: TRBV28; J: TRBJ1-5; length: 16; size: many; CDR3: CASRKTGTGFGQPQHF; DNA: TGTGCCAGCAGGAAAACCGGGACAGGGTTCGGACAGCCCCAGCATTTT
D: .; V: TRBV6-1; J: TRBJ1-1; length: 14; size: many; CDR3: CASSEAAALGEAFF; DNA: TGTGCCAGCAGTGAAGCTGCGGCGCTCGGGGAAGCTTTCTTT
D: .; V: TRBV29-1; J: TRBJ1-2; length: 11; size: many; CDR3: CSVEEIYGYTF; DNA: TGCAGCGTTGAGGAGATTTATGGCTACACCTTC
D: .; V: TRBV28; J: TRBJ1-1; length: 17; size: many; CDR3: CASSLSGGVRRNTEAFF; DNA: TGTGCCAGCAGTTTAAGTGGGGGCGTGAGAAGAAACACTGAAGCTTTCTTT
D: .; V: TRBV11-2; J: TRBJ2-3; length: 15; size: .; CDR3: CASGSGEAGTDTQYF; DNA: TGTGCCAGCGGTTCGGGGGAGGCGGGCACAGATACGCAGTATTTT
D: .; V: TRBV19; J: TRBJ2-6; length: 15; size: few; CDR3: CASSIEAFGANVLTF; DNA: TGTGCCAGTAGTATTGAGGCATTCGGGGCCAACGTCCTGACTTTC
D: .; V: TRBV7-3; J: TRBJ2-2; length: 14; size: once; CDR3: CVSSLTGNAGELFF; DNA: TGTGTCAGCAGCTTAACAGGGAACGCCGGGGAGCTGTTTTTT
D: .; V: TRBV5-6; J: TRBJ1-5; length: 14; size: few; CDR3: CASTRGWNDQPQHF; DNA: TGTGCCAGCACCCGGGGTTGGAACGATCAGCCCCAGCATTTT
D: .; V: TRBV3-1; J: TRBJ2-2; length: 16; size: .; CDR3: CASSQGARGRAGELFF; DNA: TGTGCCAGCAGCCAAGGTGCCCGGGGGCGGGCCGGGGAGCTGTTTTTT
D: TRBD2; V: TRBV28; J: TRBJ2-5; length: 16; size: many; CDR3: CASSLGGLGWGETQYF; DNA: TGTGCCAGCAGTTTGGGGGGACTAGGGTGGGGAGAGACCCAGTACTTC
D: TRBD1; V: TRBV7-2; J: TRBJ1-1; length: 12; size: .; CDR3: CASSWGQSEAFF; DNA: TGTGCCAGCAGCTGGGGACAGTCTGAAGCTTTCTTT
D: .; V: TRBV10-3; J: TRBJ1-6; length: 14; size: many; CDR3: CAINPTETNSPLHF; DNA: TGTGCCATCAATCCTACAGAGACCAATTCACCCCTCCACTTT
D: TRBD2; V: TRBV12-3/TRBV12-4; J: TRBJ2-1; length: 15; size: .; CDR3: CASCIFPAGDNEQFF; DNA: TGTGCCAGCTGTATTTTCCCCGCGGGGGACAATGAGCAGTTCTTC
D: .; V: TRBV7-9; J: TRBJ2-6; length: 18; size: .; CDR3: CASSQAGGTSSGANVLTF; DNA: TGTGCCAGCAGCCAAGCCGGGGGCACCAGCTCTGGGGCCAACGTCCTGACTTTC
D: .; V: TRBV20-1; J: TRBJ1-5; length: 13; size: .; CDR3: CSALTYGDQPQHF; DNA: TGCAGTGCCCTAACTTACGGGGATCAGCCCCAGCATTTT
D: .; V: TRBV28; J: TRBJ1-5; length: 17; size: many; CDR3: CASSFDFGRESNQPQHF; DNA: TGTGCCAGCAGTTTTGATTTCGGACGGGAGAGCAATCAGCCCCAGCATTTT
D: .; V: TRBV29-1; J: TRBJ2-5; length: 13; size: many; CDR3: CSVAGTYQETQYF; DNA: TGCAGCGTTGCGGGGACATACCAAGAGACCCAGTACTTC
D: .; V: TRBV7-2; J: TRBJ1-2; length: 16; size: .; CDR3: CASSLYGPKGIYGYTF; DNA: TGTGCCAGCAGCTTATATGGCCCCAAGGGAATCTATGGCTACACCTTC
D: TRBD2; V: TRBV3-1; J: TRBJ2-7; length: 14; size: few; CDR3: CASSQGQRELEQYF; DNA: TGTGCCAGCAGCCAAGGGCAGCGGGAGCTCGAGCAGTACTTC